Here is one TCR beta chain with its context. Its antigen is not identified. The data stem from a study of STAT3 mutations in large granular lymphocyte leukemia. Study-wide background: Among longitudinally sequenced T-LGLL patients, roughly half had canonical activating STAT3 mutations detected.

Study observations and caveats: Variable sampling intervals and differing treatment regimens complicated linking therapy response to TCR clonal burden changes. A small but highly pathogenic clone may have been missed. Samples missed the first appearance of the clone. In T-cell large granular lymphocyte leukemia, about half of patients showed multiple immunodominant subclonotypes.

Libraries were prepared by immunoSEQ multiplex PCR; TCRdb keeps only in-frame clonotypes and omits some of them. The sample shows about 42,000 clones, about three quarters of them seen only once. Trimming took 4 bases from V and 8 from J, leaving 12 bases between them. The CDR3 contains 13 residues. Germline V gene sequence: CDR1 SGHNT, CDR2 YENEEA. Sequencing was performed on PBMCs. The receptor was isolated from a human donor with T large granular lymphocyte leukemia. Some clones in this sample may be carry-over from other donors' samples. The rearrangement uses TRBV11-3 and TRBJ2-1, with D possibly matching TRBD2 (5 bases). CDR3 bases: TGTGCCAGCAGCTCCCGAGGGCGGGATGAGCAGTTCTTC. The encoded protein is CASSSRGRDEQFF.